The source of this T cell receptor (beta chain) is a study of blood T cell repertoires in COVID-19. The wider study: PBMCs, B-cell-depleted T cells, or T cells provided the cDNA or gDNA that made up the material.

V dropped 5 bases and J dropped 7 bases, with 12 bases sitting between them. The CDR3 has 12 amino acids. The germline V gene encodes CDR1 SGHRS and CDR2 YFSETQ. TCRdb's copy holds only in-frame clones and misses some; the assay was immunoSEQ multiplex PCR. The table records 30,000 to 45,000 clones, about 85% of them present only once. The clonotype was recovered from a human donor in a cohort sampled during active COVID-19. V and J are TRBV5-1 and TRBJ2-5; possible D gene TRBD2, 5 bases. The sequenced material came from peripheral blood. The CDR3 DNA reads TGCGCCAGCAGTTACCCTGGAGGGACCCAGTACTTC. It translates to CASSYPGGTQYF. The full variable domain, rest sourced from reference TRBV5-1 and TRBJ2-5, is KAGVTQTPRYLIKTRGQQVTLSCSPISGHRSVSWYQQTPGQGLQFLFEYFSETQRNKGNFPGRFSGRQFSNSRSEMNVSTLELGDSALYLCASSYPGGTQYFGPGTRLLVL.